This T cell receptor beta chain emerged from a study of shared clonotypes between healthy human individuals. Study-level information: Each donor's CD4 naive and CD4 memory cells filled three plates apiece, CD8 naive two, and CD8 memory one.

Authors' data handling: Filtering differed, since immunoSEQ gave only junction sequences and no quality scores. TCRdb keeps only in-frame clones here, not all; method: immunoSEQ multiplex PCR. The V and J calls and clone size were taken over from that table, and D and trimming were inferred from the DNA. The sample shows roughly 2.4 million clones, approximately 96% of them seen only once. Every donor, a Caucasian adult, lived in Nashville, Tennessee. The receptor was isolated from a man younger than 35 in good health. The sequenced material came from naive CD4+ T cells sorted from blood. Indicated subset: CD45RA+ positively selected.

The CDR3 loop reads CASSATGDNYGYTF. The CDR3 DNA sequence: TGTGCCAGCAGTGCGACAGGGGACAACTATGGCTACACCTTC. The chain couples TRBV2 to TRBJ1-2; 8 positions agree with TRBD1. The CDR3 is made up of 14 amino acids. Germline V gene sequence: CDR1 SNHLY, CDR2 FYNNEI. V was clipped by 4 bases and J by 2 bases; unmatched bases: 3. Looking up the rest from reference TRBV2 and TRBJ1-2 gives the full variable domain: EPEVTQTPSHQVTQMGQEVILRCVPISNHLYFYWYRQILGQKVEFLVSFYNNEISEKSEIFDDQFSVERPDGSNFTLKIRSTKLEDSAMYFCASSATGDNYGYTFGSGTRLTVV.